Sequencing of this T cell receptor (beta chain) was carried out in a study of blood T cell repertoires in COVID-19. On the study more broadly: Collection of acute and convalescent COVID-19 samples took place in the United States, Italy and Spain. The analysed material was cDNA or gDNA that came from T cells, B-cell-depleted T cells, or PBMCs.

Methods used by the authors: Researchers report that nucleated cell counts were estimated from reference gene primer amplification. Profiling relied on immunoSEQ multiplex PCR, and the TCRdb table lists in-frame clones only, not all of them. The V and J calls and clone size are taken from that table; D and trimming were inferred from the DNA. Of around 170,000 clones in the sample, more than 80% were seen once. This TCR derives from a man aged 55 to 70 with acute or convalescent COVID-19. Sequencing was performed on peripheral blood.

DNA of the CDR3: TGTGCCAGCAGTTTATTCTACCGCGAGCAGTACTTC. It codes for CASSLFYREQYF. This rearrangement joins TRBV28 to TRBJ2-7; no firm D call. Germline values: CDR1 MDHEN, CDR2 SYDVKM. CDR3 size: 12 residues. V was shortened by 1 base and J by 6 bases, with 7 bases between the two germline ends. The full variable domain, with the rest looked up from reference TRBV28 and TRBJ2-7, is DVKVTQSSRYLVKRTGEKVFLECVQDMDHENMFWYRQDPGLGLRLIYFSYDVKMKEKGDIPEGYSVSREKKERFSLILESASTNQTSMYLCASSLFYREQYFGPGTRLTVT.